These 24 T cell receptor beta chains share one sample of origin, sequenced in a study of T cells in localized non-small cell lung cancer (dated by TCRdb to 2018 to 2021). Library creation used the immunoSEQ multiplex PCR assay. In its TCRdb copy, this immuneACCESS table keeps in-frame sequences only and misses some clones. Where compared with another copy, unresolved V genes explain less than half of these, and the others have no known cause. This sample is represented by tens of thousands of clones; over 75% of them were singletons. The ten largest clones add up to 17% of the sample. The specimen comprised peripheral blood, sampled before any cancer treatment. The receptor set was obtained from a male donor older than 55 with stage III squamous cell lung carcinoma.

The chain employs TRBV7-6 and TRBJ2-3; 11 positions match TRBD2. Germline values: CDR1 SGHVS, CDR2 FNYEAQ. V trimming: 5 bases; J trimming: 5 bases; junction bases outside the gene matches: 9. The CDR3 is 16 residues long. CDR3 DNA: TGTGCCAGCAGCGCCCGTAGCGGGAGGGCCGGAGATACGCAGTATTTT. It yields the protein CASSARSGRAGDTQYF. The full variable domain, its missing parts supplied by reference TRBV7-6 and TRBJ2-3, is GAGVSQSPRYKVTKRGQDVALRCDPISGHVSLYWYRQALGQGPEFLTYFNYEAQQDKSGLPNDRFSAERPEGSISTLTIQRTEQRDSAMYRCASSARSGRAGDTQYFGPGTRLTVL.

CDR3 sequence (DNA): TGTGCCAGCAGCTTACAGGCAGGGTCGTCCTACGAGCAGTACTTC. Encoded protein: CASSLQAGSSYEQYF. This sequence joins TRBV11-2 and TRBJ2-7; a weak D match, TRBD1 (5 bases). This CDR3 is 15 amino acids long. V was pared by 2 bases and J by 1 base, with 12 bases between. Per the germline V gene, CDR1 is SGHAT and CDR2 is FQNNGV.

CDR3 sequence: CASSQDGTVSSYEQYF. The CDR3 coding sequence is TGCGCCAGCAGCCAAGATGGGACGGTCAGCTCCTACGAGCAGTACTTC. This rearrangement joins TRBV4-1 to TRBJ2-7; either TRBD1 or TRBD2 may fit D (5 bases each). Trimming pared 0 bases from V and 0 bases from J, leaving 12 bases between. There are 16 residues in the CDR3. CDR1 is MGHRA, CDR2 YSYEKL, per germline.

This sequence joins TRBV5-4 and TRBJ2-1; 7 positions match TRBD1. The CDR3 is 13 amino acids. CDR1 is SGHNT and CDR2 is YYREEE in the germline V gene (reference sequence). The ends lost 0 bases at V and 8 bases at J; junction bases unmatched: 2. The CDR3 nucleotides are TGTGCCAGCAGCTTGGACAGGGGTGATGAGCAGTTCTTC. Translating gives CASSLDRGDEQFF. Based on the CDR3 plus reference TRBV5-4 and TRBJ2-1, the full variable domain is ETGVTQSPTHLIKTRGQQVTLRCSSQSGHNTVSWYQQALGQGPQFIFQYYREEENGRGNFPPRFSGLQFPNYSSELNVNALELDDSALYLCASSLDRGDEQFFGPGTRLTVL.

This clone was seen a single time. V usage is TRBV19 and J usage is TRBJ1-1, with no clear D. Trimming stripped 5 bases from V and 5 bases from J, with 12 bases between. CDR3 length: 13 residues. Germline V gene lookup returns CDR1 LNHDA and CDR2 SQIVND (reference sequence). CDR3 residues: CASSLQLETEAFF. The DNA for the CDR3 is TGTGCCAGTAGTCTCCAACTCGAAACTGAAGCTTTCTTT.

CDR3 sequence reads: CASSHFPRGQEYNEQFF. DNA for the CDR3: TGTGCCAGCAGCCACTTTCCTCGGGGACAGGAGTACAATGAGCAGTTCTTC. V is TRBV14 and J is TRBJ2-1; 8 positions agree with TRBD1. This CDR3 is 17 amino acids long. Germline V gene sequence: CDR1 SGHDN, CDR2 FVKESK. Trimming took 3 bases from V and 4 from J; bases not matched to a gene: 11.

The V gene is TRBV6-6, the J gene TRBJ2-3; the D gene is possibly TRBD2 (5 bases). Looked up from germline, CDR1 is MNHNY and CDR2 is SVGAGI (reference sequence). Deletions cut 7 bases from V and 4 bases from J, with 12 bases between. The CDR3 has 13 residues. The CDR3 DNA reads TGTGCCAGCACCCCAGACGGGGCAGATACGCAGTATTTT. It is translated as CASTPDGADTQYF.

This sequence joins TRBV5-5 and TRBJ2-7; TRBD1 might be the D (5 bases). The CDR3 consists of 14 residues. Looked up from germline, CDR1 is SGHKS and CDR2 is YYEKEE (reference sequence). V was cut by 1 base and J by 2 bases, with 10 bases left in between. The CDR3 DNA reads TGTGCCAGCAGCTTGCAAGCGACAGCCTACGAGCAGTACTTC. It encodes CASSLQATAYEQYF.

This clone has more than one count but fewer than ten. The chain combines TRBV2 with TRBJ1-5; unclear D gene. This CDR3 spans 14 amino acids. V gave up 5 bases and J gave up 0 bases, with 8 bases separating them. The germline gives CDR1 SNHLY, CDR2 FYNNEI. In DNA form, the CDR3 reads TGTGCCAGCAGTCTACAGCTTAGCAATCAGCCCCAGCATTTT. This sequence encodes CASSLQLSNQPQHF.

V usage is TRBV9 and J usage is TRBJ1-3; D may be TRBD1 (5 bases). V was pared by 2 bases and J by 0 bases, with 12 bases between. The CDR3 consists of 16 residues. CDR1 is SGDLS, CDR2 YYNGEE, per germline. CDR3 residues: CASSVGTGNSGNTIYF. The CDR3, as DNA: TGTGCCAGCAGCGTCGGGACCGGAAACTCTGGAAACACCATATATTTT.

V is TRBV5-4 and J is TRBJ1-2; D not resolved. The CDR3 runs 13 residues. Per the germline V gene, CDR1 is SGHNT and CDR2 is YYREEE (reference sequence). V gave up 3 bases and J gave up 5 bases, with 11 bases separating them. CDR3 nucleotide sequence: TGTGCCAGCAGCTCGGGCAGCCAATATGGCTACACCTTC. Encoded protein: CASSSGSQYGYTF.

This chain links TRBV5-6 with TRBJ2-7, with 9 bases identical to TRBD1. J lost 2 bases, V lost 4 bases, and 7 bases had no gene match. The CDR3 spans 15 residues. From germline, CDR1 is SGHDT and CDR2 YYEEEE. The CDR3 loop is CASSEDGTGPYEQYF. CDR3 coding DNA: TGTGCCAGCAGCGAGGACGGGACAGGGCCCTACGAGCAGTACTTC.

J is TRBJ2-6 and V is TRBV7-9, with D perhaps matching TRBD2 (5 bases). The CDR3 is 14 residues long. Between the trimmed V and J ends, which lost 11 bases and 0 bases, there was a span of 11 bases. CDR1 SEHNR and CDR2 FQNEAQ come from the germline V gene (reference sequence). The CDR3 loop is CAGERASGANVLTF. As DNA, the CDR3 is TGTGCCGGGGAGAGGGCCTCTGGGGCCAACGTCCTGACTTTC.

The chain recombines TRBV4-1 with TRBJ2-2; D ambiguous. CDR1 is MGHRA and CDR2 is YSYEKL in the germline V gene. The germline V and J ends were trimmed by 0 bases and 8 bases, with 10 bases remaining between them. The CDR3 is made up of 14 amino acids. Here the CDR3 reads CASSQDRSPGELFF. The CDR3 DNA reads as TGCGCCAGCAGCCAAGATAGAAGTCCTGGGGAGCTGTTTTTT.

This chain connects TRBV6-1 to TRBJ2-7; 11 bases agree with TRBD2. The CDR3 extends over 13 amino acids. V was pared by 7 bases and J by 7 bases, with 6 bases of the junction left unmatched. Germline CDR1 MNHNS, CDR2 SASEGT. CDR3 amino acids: CASIIAGGGEQYF. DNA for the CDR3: TGTGCCAGCATAATAGCGGGAGGGGGGGAGCAGTACTTC.

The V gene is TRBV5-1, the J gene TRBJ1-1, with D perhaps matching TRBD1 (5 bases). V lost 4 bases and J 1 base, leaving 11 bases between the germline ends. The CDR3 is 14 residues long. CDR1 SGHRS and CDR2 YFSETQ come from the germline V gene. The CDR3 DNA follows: TGCGCCAGCAGCCCCACTGACAGGAACACTGAAGCTTTCTTT. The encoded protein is CASSPTDRNTEAFF.

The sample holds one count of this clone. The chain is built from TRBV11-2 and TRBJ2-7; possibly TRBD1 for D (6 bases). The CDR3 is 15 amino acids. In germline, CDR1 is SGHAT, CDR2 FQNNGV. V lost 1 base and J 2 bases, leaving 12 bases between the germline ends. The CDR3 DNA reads TGTGCCAGCAGCTTAGTAGGGGGTCGGACCTACGAGCAGTACTTC. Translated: CASSLVGGRTYEQYF.

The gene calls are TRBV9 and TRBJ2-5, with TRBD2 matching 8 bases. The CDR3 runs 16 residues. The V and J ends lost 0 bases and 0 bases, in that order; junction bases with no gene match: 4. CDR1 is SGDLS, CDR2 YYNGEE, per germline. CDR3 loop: CASSVGASGHQETQYF. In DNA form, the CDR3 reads TGTGCCAGCAGCGTAGGGGCTAGCGGGCACCAAGAGACCCAGTACTTC.

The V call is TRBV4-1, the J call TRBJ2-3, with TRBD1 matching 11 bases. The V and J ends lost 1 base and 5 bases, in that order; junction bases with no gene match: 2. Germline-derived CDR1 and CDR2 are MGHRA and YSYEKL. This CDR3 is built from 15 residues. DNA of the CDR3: TGCGCCAGCAGCCAAGGGGGACAGGGGGAAGATACGCAGTATTTT. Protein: CASSQGGQGEDTQYF.

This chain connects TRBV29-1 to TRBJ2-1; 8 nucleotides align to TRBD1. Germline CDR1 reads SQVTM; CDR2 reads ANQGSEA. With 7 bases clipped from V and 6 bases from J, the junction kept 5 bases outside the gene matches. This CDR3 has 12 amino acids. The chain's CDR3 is CSADRGGNEQFF. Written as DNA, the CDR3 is TGCAGCGCAGACAGGGGCGGCAATGAGCAGTTCTTC.

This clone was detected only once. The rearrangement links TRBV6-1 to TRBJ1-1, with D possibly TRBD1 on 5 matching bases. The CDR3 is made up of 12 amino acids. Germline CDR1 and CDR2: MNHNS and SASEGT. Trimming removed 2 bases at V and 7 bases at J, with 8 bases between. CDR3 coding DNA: TGTGCCAGCAGTGAACTGAGGGGTGAAGCTTTCTTT. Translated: CASSELRGEAFF.

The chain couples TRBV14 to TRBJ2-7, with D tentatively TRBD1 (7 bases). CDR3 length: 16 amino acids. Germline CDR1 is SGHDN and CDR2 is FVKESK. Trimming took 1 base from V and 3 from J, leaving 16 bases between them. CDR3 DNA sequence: TGTGCCAGCAGCCAAGGGCGCGGGACAGATTACTACGAGCAGTACTTC. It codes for CASSQGRGTDYYEQYF.

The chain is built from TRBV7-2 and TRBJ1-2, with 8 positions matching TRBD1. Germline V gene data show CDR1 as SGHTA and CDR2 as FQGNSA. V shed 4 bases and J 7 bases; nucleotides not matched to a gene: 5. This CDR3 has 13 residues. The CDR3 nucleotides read TGTGCCAGCAGCTCTACAGGGGGGAGTGGCTACACCTTC. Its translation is CASSSTGGSGYTF.

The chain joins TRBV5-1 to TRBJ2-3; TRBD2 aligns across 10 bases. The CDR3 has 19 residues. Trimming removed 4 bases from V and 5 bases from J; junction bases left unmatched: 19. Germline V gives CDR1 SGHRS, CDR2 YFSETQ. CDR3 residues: CASSAKQRKREGEEDTQYF. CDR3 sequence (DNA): TGCGCCAGCAGCGCCAAGCAAAGAAAGCGGGAGGGCGAAGAAGATACGCAGTATTTT.